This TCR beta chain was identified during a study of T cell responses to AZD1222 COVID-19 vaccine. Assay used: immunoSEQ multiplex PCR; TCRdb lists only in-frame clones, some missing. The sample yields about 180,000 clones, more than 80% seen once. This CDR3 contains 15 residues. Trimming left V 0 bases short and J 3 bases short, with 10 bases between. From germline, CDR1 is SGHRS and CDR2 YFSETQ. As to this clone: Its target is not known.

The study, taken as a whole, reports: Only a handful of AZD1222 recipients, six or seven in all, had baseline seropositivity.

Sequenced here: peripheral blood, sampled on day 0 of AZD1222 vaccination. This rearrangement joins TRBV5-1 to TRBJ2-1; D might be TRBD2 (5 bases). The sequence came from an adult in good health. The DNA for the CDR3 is TGCGCCAGCAGCTTGGTGGGAGAGGACTACAATGAGCAGTTCTTC. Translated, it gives CASSLVGEDYNEQFF.